These 14 T cell receptor beta chains share one sample of origin, sequenced in a study of blood T cell repertoires in COVID-19. The assay was immunoSEQ multiplex PCR, and TCRdb's table has in-frame clones only and misses some. Found here are 60,000 or so clones, approximately 82% of them singletons; the top ten hold roughly 3.9%. The specimen sequenced was peripheral blood. These TCRs come from a man between 60 and 70 years old with acute or convalescent COVID-19.

The rearrangement uses TRBV30 and TRBJ1-1, with a possible D match to TRBD1 (5 bases). Germline CDR1 and CDR2: GTSNPN and SVGIG (reference sequence). The CDR3 is 14 amino acids. V dropped 1 base and J dropped 5 bases, with 14 bases sitting between them. CDR3 protein: CAWSDDRGSTEAFF. As DNA, the CDR3 is TGTGCCTGGAGTGACGATAGGGGATCGACTGAAGCTTTCTTT.

The chain is built from TRBV20-1 and TRBJ1-5; TRBD1 aligns across 8 bases. CDR1 is DFQATT and CDR2 is SNEGSKA in the germline V gene (reference sequence). CDR3 length equals 14 residues. V lost 3 bases and J lost 3; bases outside the gene matches: 4. The CDR3 coding sequence is TGCAGTGCTAGTACAGGGGGGAACAATCAGCCCCAGCATTTT. The encoded protein is CSASTGGNNQPQHF.

The CDR3 protein is CASSDADRPYGYTF. As DNA, the CDR3 is TGCGCCAGCAGCGATGCCGACAGACCTTATGGCTACACCTTC. The chain joins TRBV5-1 to TRBJ1-2; a possible D gene is TRBD1 (5 bases). The CDR3 loop spans 14 amino acids. Per the germline V gene, CDR1 is SGHRS and CDR2 is YFSETQ. V was shortened by 4 bases and J by 5 bases, with 15 bases between the two germline ends.

This chain uses TRBV5-1 with TRBJ2-4; 7 bases align to TRBD1. Germline CDR1 is SGHRS and CDR2 is YFSETQ. V lost 4 bases, J lost 8 bases, and 9 bases stayed unmatched. This CDR3 is built from 14 residues. DNA for the CDR3: TGCGCCAGCAGCCGGGACAGCTACAACGACATTCAGTACTTC. This encodes CASSRDSYNDIQYF.

The chain couples TRBV29-1 to TRBJ1-2; D remains unclear. Trimming pared 2 bases from V and 5 bases from J, leaving 15 bases between. This CDR3 region has 14 residues. Germline CDR1 is SQVTM and CDR2 is ANQGSEA. The CDR3: CSVEQGSGGYGYTF. DNA of the CDR3: TGCAGCGTTGAACAAGGCAGTGGAGGGTATGGCTACACCTTC.

The chain links TRBV19 to TRBJ2-3; D call uncertain. V was trimmed by 7 bases and J by 0 bases, leaving 8 bases between them. The CDR3 loop spans 13 amino acids. Germline V gene sequence: CDR1 LNHDA, CDR2 SQIVND (reference sequence). CDR3 in amino acids: CASTRSSTDTQYF. CDR3 in DNA: TGTGCCAGTACCCGGTCAAGCACAGATACGCAGTATTTT.

The V and J genes are TRBV6-5 and TRBJ1-2, with D perhaps TRBD1 (6 bases). Trimming left V 6 bases short and J 8 bases short, with 10 bases between. The CDR3 is 11 residues long. Germline V gene data show CDR1 as MNHEY and CDR2 as SVGAGI. CDR3 amino acids: CASRGRGGYTF. As DNA, the CDR3 is TGTGCCAGCAGGGGCAGGGGAGGCTACACCTTC.

This chain joins TRBV2 and TRBJ1-4, with 9 bases lining up with TRBD1. The CDR3 consists of 14 residues. Losses at the gene ends were 6 bases for V and 8 bases for J; bases not matched to a gene: 7. Germline assignment: CDR1 SNHLY and CDR2 FYNNEI. The CDR3 loop reads CASRATGGREKLFF. The CDR3, as DNA: TGTGCCAGCAGAGCGACAGGGGGACGGGAAAAACTGTTTTTT.

This chain joins TRBV6-5 and TRBJ1-6, with 9 bases identical to TRBD1. V shed 8 bases and J 8 bases; nucleotides not matched to a gene: 7. Germline CDR1 and CDR2: MNHEY and SVGAGI. CDR3 size: 14 residues. CDR3 DNA sequence: TGTGCCAGCTTCGGTACAGGGGGCCATTCACCCCTCCACTTT. Translating gives CASFGTGGHSPLHF.

The rearrangement links TRBV12-3 or TRBV12-4 to TRBJ1-5; D uncertain. The CDR3 sequence is 12 residues long. Trimming cost V 3 bases and J 3 bases, with 3 bases left between them. CDR3 loop: CASSFINQPQHF. The CDR3 DNA follows: TGTGCCAGCAGTTTCATCAATCAGCCCCAGCATTTT.

The chain recombines TRBV30 with TRBJ1-1, with 7 bases fitting TRBD1. Per the germline V gene, CDR1 is GTSNPN and CDR2 is SVGIG (reference sequence). J was trimmed by 6 bases and V by 0 bases; bases with no gene match: 10. CDR3 length: 15 residues. CDR3 sequence (DNA): TGTGCCTGGAGTGTACCCGACAGGGAGAGGGCTGAAGCTTTCTTT. Encoded protein: CAWSVPDRERAEAFF.

The V and J genes are TRBV4-1 and TRBJ2-4; D is possibly TRBD2 (6 bases). Germline V CDR1 and CDR2: MGHRA, YSYEKL. This CDR3 spans 19 amino acids. Trimming cost V 2 bases and J 0 bases, with 20 bases left between them. In nucleotides, the CDR3 is TGCGCCAGCAGCCAATATTCTCCCGGGACTGCTATAGCCAAAAACATTCAGTACTTC. Amino acid sequence: CASSQYSPGTAIAKNIQYF.

In this sample, this clone turned up a few times. The chain joins TRBV4-1 to TRBJ1-3; D is undetermined. Germline lookup yields CDR1 MGHRA and CDR2 YSYEKL. CDR3 length: 13 residues. V shed 3 bases and J shed 0 bases, with 3 bases lying between them. The CDR3 reads CASSHNSGNTIYF. CDR3 nucleotide sequence: TGCGCCAGCAGCCACAACTCTGGAAACACCATATATTTT.

The CDR3 sequence: CASSHPPEVVEAFF. CDR3 nucleotides: TGTGCCAGCAGCCACCCCCCCGAGGTGGTTGAAGCTTTCTTT. This chain connects TRBV14 to TRBJ1-1; D not resolved. Trimming cost V 3 bases and J 7 bases, with 15 bases left between them. This CDR3 comprises 14 residues. Looked up from germline, CDR1 is SGHDN and CDR2 is FVKESK. Full variable domain (missing parts from reference TRBV14 and TRBJ1-1): EAGVTQFPSHSVIEKGQTVTLRCDPISGHDNLYWYRRVMGKEIKFLLHFVKESKQDESGMPNNRFLAERTGGTYSTLKVQPAELEDSGVYFCASSHPPEVVEAFFGQGTRLTVV.